The 9 T cell receptor beta chains below come from one sample, sequenced in a study of blood T cell repertoires in COVID-19. Clones were sequenced by immunoSEQ multiplex PCR, and TCRdb holds only the in-frame ones, with some missing. Counted here are 150,000 to 200,000 clones, about 86% occurring once; the ten biggest clones make up more than 7.5%. Sequencing used peripheral blood. The receptors were gathered from a man aged 50-60 years with active or convalescent COVID-19.

The CDR3 protein is CASSYHGGGQGGSMQFF. As DNA, the CDR3 is TGTGCCAGCAGCTATCACGGTGGGGGACAGGGTGGGAGTATGCAGTTCTTC. The chain has TRBV3-1 (or the pseudogene TRBV3-2) and TRBJ2-1, with TRBD1 identical over 9 bases. Trimming took 5 bases from V and 12 from J; bases not matched to a gene: 20. The CDR3 extends over 17 amino acids. Germline V gene sequence: CDR1 LGHDT, CDR2 YNNKEL (reference sequence).

The rearrangement joins TRBV6-2 or TRBV6-3 to TRBJ1-3; 7 nucleotides match TRBD1. There are 16 residues in the CDR3. Germline V CDR1 and CDR2: MNHEY, SVGEGT. J was trimmed by 4 bases and V by 5 bases; bases with no gene match: 11. This CDR3 is CASSKPYRDRGNTIYF. CDR3 sequence (DNA): TGTGCCAGCAGTAAACCTTATCGGGACAGAGGAAACACCATATATTTT.

This chain connects TRBV4-1 to TRBJ2-2; 9 nucleotides agree with TRBD1. The J segment lost 8 bases and the V segment lost 1 base, leaving 11 bases of the junction unmatched. This CDR3 contains 17 residues. CDR1 is MGHRA and CDR2 is YSYEKL in the germline V gene. CDR3 sequence (DNA): TGCGCCAGCAGCCAAGTTTTGAGACAGGGGGGAAGGGGGGAGCTGTTTTTT. This sequence encodes CASSQVLRQGGRGELFF.

The rearrangement joins TRBV5-1 to TRBJ1-2; D is undetermined. With 0 bases removed from V and 8 bases from J, the gap between germline ends came to 11 bases. CDR1 and CDR2 (germline): SGHRS, YFSETQ. This CDR3 region has 13 residues. The CDR3 sequence: CASSLASQAGYTF. DNA of the CDR3: TGCGCCAGCAGCTTGGCCAGCCAGGCCGGCTACACCTTC.

V gene TRBV15 combines with J gene TRBJ2-1; a possible D gene is TRBD2 (6 bases). V lost 1 base and J 1 base, leaving 8 bases between the germline ends. Germline V gene data show CDR1 as LNHNV and CDR2 as YYDKDF (reference sequence). The CDR3 totals 15 residues. The CDR3 DNA sequence: TGTGCCACCAGCAGAGTGGGGGGATCCTACAATGAGCAGTTCTTC. Its translation is CATSRVGGSYNEQFF.

This clone was seen a handful of times. The V call is TRBV7-2, the J call TRBJ1-1; D remains unclear. The CDR3 sequence is 14 residues long. V shed 1 base and J shed 7 bases, with 13 bases lying between them. Looked up from germline, CDR1 is SGHTA and CDR2 is FQGNSA. The CDR3 protein is CASSLVFRGVEAFF. Here the CDR3 DNA reads TGTGCCAGCAGCTTAGTATTTCGGGGAGTTGAAGCTTTCTTT. The full variable domain, completed using reference TRBV7-2 and TRBJ1-1, is GAGVSQSPSNKVTEKGKDVELRCDPISGHTALYWYRQSLGQGLEFLIYFQGNSAPDKSGLPSDRFSAERTGGSVSTLTIQRTQQEDSAVYLCASSLVFRGVEAFFGQGTRLTVV.

The chain joins TRBV30 to TRBJ1-5; D unclear. Germline V gene sequence: CDR1 GTSNPN, CDR2 SVGIG (reference sequence). The CDR3 sequence is 16 residues long. Trimming took off 0 bases at V and 2 bases at J, with 14 bases between the two ends. The CDR3 loop reads CAWSVPRRFGNQPQHF. CDR3 DNA sequence: TGTGCCTGGAGTGTACCCAGGAGGTTTGGCAATCAGCCCCAGCATTTT.

The J gene is TRBJ1-5, the V gene TRBV16, with unresolved D. This CDR3 is 15 amino acids long. V was cut by 0 bases and J by 4 bases, with 10 bases left in between. Germline CDR1 is KGHSY and CDR2 is FQNENV. The CDR3 is CASSQSAGTNQPQHF. The CDR3 region has the DNA TGTGCCAGCAGCCAATCGGCAGGAACGAATCAGCCCCAGCATTTT.

The count of this clone is one. The chain joins TRBV9 to TRBJ1-2; D not resolved. Germline V gives CDR1 SGDLS, CDR2 YYNGEE. V lost 4 bases and J lost 4, with 11 bases in between. This CDR3 is 13 amino acids long. The CDR3 region has the DNA TGTGCCAGCAGCTCGACTGCGGTCTATGGCTACACCTTC. The encoded protein is CASSSTAVYGYTF.